This entry describes one T cell receptor beta chain. This CDR3 region has 14 residues. Germline CDR1 SGHRS, CDR2 YFSETQ. Trimming removed 4 bases at V and 9 bases at J, with 17 bases between. Sorting of unstimulated PBMCs yielded separate CD3+CD4+ and CD3+CD8+ fractions. Clones were sequenced by immunoSEQ multiplex PCR, and TCRdb holds only the in-frame ones, with some missing. The data hold roughly 60,000 clones, with about 71% observed a single time. This entry is derived from a study of T cell clones after liver transplantation. About the study: TCRbeta sequencing after a pre-transplant mixed lymphocyte reaction identified graft-donor-reactive clones, later tracked in post-transplant blood. Until 12-24 months post-transplant, subjects got standard immunosuppression and no induction.

This clonotype originated in a human patient who received a liver transplant. These T cells may partly come from the graft donor. The V and J genes are TRBV5-1 and TRBJ2-1, with D possibly matching TRBD2 (6 bases). Sequenced here: CD4+ T cells from blood, sampled at the approximately 15-month timepoint. DNA of the CDR3: TGCGCCAGCAGCCATGGGACTCGAGCGGTTGAGCAGTTCTTC. Protein: CASSHGTRAVEQFF.